This entry lists 23 T cell receptor beta chains sequenced from one sample in a study of T-cell memory formation after mild COVID-19 (dated by TCRdb to 2020 to 2023). The library relied on 5' RACE. Sequencing used an Illumina NovaSeq 6000. TCRdb reworked the public reads: Q25 trimming with fastp, MiXCR clone assembly, productive beta chains retained. Every distinct CDR3 protein forms one entry, paired with its most common genes and DNA. This sample is represented by around 310,000 distinct CDR3 sequences; 20% to 25% of them were singletons. The leading ten clones occupy around 20% of the sample. The sample taken for sequencing was PBMCs or a T cell subset sorted from them (not recorded which). The receptor source for this set is a man aged 18 to 29 who had mild COVID-19 (a few samples of this study predate the infection). The sample titles of this study are shuffled in the database, so cell type and time point are left out; the donor was told from shared clones.

This chain connects TRBV6-4 to TRBJ2-2, with D uncertain. The CDR3 is made up of 13 amino acids. V was cut by 6 bases and J by 7 bases, with 12 bases left in between. Germline V gene sequence: CDR1 MRHNA, CDR2 SNTAGT. The CDR3 spells CASSLLDGGELFF. The DNA of the CDR3 is TGTGCCAGCAGCCTTCTGGACGGCGGGGAGCTGTTTTTT.

The chain employs TRBV12-3 or TRBV12-4 and TRBJ1-4; possible D gene TRBD1, 5 bases. V lost 5 bases and J lost 6, with 19 bases in between. This CDR3 has 16 amino acids. The CDR3 DNA sequence: TGTGCCAGCAGTCCACACCAAAGGGGTCGAGATGAAAAACTGTTTTTT. Translation: CASSPHQRGRDEKLFF.

The chain combines TRBV9 with TRBJ1-2; TRBD1 agrees at 9 bases. CDR3 length equals 15 residues. Trimming at V came to 3 bases and at J to 3 bases, leaving 6 bases not matched to a gene. Germline V CDR1 and CDR2: SGDLS, YYNGEE. CDR3 region: CASSARTGDDYGYTF. The DNA for the CDR3 is TGTGCCAGCAGCGCCAGGACAGGGGATGACTATGGCTACACCTTC.

This clonotype was recorded a few times. The J gene is TRBJ2-3, the V gene TRBV27, with D maybe TRBD2 (5 bases). Germline CDR1 is MNHEY and CDR2 is SMNVEV (reference sequence). V lost 5 bases, J lost 1 base, and 13 bases lay in between. The CDR3 extends over 15 amino acids. The CDR3 reads CASSHGVVGTDTQYF. CDR3 coding DNA: TGTGCCAGCAGTCACGGGGTGGTAGGCACAGATACGCAGTATTTT.

This clonotype appeared a few times. The chain recombines TRBV6-5 with TRBJ1-5; the D gene is possibly TRBD1 (5 bases). The V gene's germline CDR1 is MNHEY and CDR2 SVGAGI. The CDR3 has 14 amino acids. Trimming shortened V by 6 bases and J by 9 bases, and 18 bases separated the two germline ends. The CDR3 DNA reads TGTGCCAGCAGACCTCCAGGGATGGGTCGGCCCCAGCATTTT. Its protein is CASRPPGMGRPQHF.

The chain combines TRBV6-6 with TRBJ1-2, with 7 bases aligning to TRBD1. V shed 6 bases, J shed 2 bases, and the junction held 3 bases outside the gene matches. The V gene's germline CDR1 is MNHNY and CDR2 SVGAGI (reference sequence). The CDR3 is 13 amino acids. In DNA, the CDR3 is TGTGCCAGCAGGTGGGGACAGAACTATGGCTACACCTTC. Amino acids: CASRWGQNYGYTF.

The chain combines TRBV5-1 with TRBJ1-2, with D possibly matching TRBD1 (5 bases). V lost 0 bases and J 2 bases, leaving 8 bases between the germline ends. Germline values: CDR1 SGHRS, CDR2 YFSETQ. The CDR3 sequence is 14 residues long. The CDR3 reads CASSLVGLNYGYTF. The CDR3 bases are TGCGCCAGCAGCTTGGTGGGACTAAACTATGGCTACACCTTC.

Only a few counts were recorded for this clonotype. This rearrangement joins TRBV5-4 to TRBJ2-3; 12 bases agree with TRBD2. Trimming took 4 bases from V and 0 from J; bases not matched to a gene: 3. CDR1 is SGHNT and CDR2 is YYREEE in the germline V gene (reference sequence). The CDR3 has 16 residues. CDR3 residues: CASSAGLAGSTDTQYF. The CDR3 nucleotides read TGTGCCAGCAGCGCCGGACTAGCGGGGAGCACAGATACGCAGTATTTT. The entire variable domain, with the rest obtained from reference TRBV5-4 and TRBJ2-3, is as follows: ETGVTQSPTHLIKTRGQQVTLRCSSQSGHNTVSWYQQALGQGPQFIFQYYREEENGRGNFPPRFSGLQFPNYSSELNVNALELDDSALYLCASSAGLAGSTDTQYFGPGTRLTVL.

This clonotype appeared a few times. The V call is TRBV5-1, the J call TRBJ2-5; TRBD1 matches 7 bases. CDR3 length: 14 residues. Germline assignment: CDR1 SGHRS and CDR2 YFSETQ. J lost 4 bases, V lost 4 bases, and 7 bases had no gene match. The CDR3 here is CASSPGQDAETQYF. The CDR3 nucleotides read TGCGCCAGCAGCCCCGGACAGGATGCAGAGACCCAGTACTTC.

This clonotype appeared many times. This chain joins TRBV5-1 and TRBJ1-1, with 11 bases lining up with TRBD1. J lost 2 bases, V lost 3 bases, and 6 bases had no gene match. The CDR3 extends over 16 amino acids. Germline V gene sequence: CDR1 SGHRS, CDR2 YFSETQ. CDR3 in amino acids: CASSYTGTGGNTEAFF. The CDR3 DNA is TGCGCCAGCAGCTACACCGGGACAGGGGGTAACACTGAAGCTTTCTTT.

This clonotype appeared a few times. The V call is TRBV9, the J call TRBJ1-6; D is undetermined. The CDR3 runs 12 residues. Germline V lookup: CDR1 SGDLS, CDR2 YYNGEE. V was clipped by 5 bases and J by 7 bases, with 7 bases between them. Here the CDR3 reads CASRRENSPLHF. The CDR3 DNA follows: TGTGCCAGCAGGAGGGAGAATTCACCCCTCCACTTT.

This clonotype was counted a few times. This sequence joins TRBV6-5 and TRBJ1-5; D unresolved. Trimming left V 6 bases short and J 7 bases short, with 19 bases between. Germline V gene lookup returns CDR1 MNHEY and CDR2 SVGAGI. The CDR3 has 15 amino acids. Here the CDR3 reads CASRYVQDVDQPQHF. The CDR3 DNA reads as TGTGCCAGCAGGTACGTTCAGGACGTCGACCAGCCCCAGCATTTT.

There are many counts of this clonotype. V gene TRBV3-1 combines with J gene TRBJ1-1, with TRBD1 as a possible D gene (6 bases). Germline CDR1 is LGHDT and CDR2 is YNNKEL (reference sequence). CDR3 length: 13 residues. Trimming pared 4 bases from V and 5 bases from J, leaving 11 bases between. In DNA, the CDR3 is TGTGCCAGCAGCCGAGGGGGGGGAACTGAAGCTTTCTTT. As protein: CASSRGGGTEAFF.

This sequence joins TRBV7-9 and TRBJ2-7; D is possibly TRBD2 (6 bases). The V gene's germline CDR1 is SEHNR and CDR2 FQNEAQ (reference sequence). There are 12 residues in the CDR3. V lost 5 bases, J lost 8 bases, and 13 bases lay in between. CDR3 region: CASSPSADQQYV. The CDR3 DNA is TGTGCCAGCAGCCCTAGCGCCGACCAGCAGTACGTC.

The chain has TRBV10-1 and TRBJ2-3, with TRBD2 identical over 12 bases. V shed 0 bases and J 0 bases; nucleotides not matched to a gene: 7. This CDR3 contains 19 residues. Germline V gene data show CDR1 as WNHNN and CDR2 as SYGVQD (reference sequence). The CDR3 nucleotides are TGCGCCAGCAGTGAGTCGACAGGACTAGCGGGGATTAGCACAGATACGCAGTATTTT. Its protein is CASSESTGLAGISTDTQYF.

This clonotype was observed a handful of times. The DNA of the CDR3 is TGTGCCAGCAGCCACCATCAAAGGCCCGAAGCTTTCTTT. This codes for CASSHHQRPEAFF. The chain has TRBV3-1 and TRBJ1-1, with no clear D. Trimming cost V 3 bases and J 8 bases, with 13 bases left between them. Germline V gene lookup returns CDR1 LGHDT and CDR2 YNNKEL (reference sequence). The CDR3 contains 13 residues.

The chain is built from TRBV7-6 and TRBJ1-6, with TRBD1 matching 9 bases. V lost 4 bases, J lost 5 bases, and 9 bases stayed unmatched. Germline V gene sequence: CDR1 SGHVS, CDR2 FNYEAQ. This CDR3 has 17 amino acids. CDR3 sequence: CASSSRDRVVNNSPLHF. CDR3 coding DNA: TGTGCCAGCAGCTCCCGGGACAGGGTAGTCAATAATTCACCCCTCCACTTT.

This clonotype was observed a handful of times. The chain joins TRBV4-1 to TRBJ1-2; weak D call: TRBD1 (6 bases). Germline values: CDR1 MGHRA, CDR2 YSYEKL. The CDR3 has 15 residues. Trimming cost V 2 bases and J 7 bases, with 17 bases left between them. The CDR3 loop reads CASSQKGQGIFGYTF. CDR3 nucleotides: TGCGCCAGCAGCCAAAAGGGGCAGGGGATATTTGGCTACACCTTC.

In this sample, this clonotype turned up a few times. The V gene is TRBV7-7, the J gene TRBJ2-7; 8 bases align to TRBD1. Per the germline V gene, CDR1 is SSHAT and CDR2 is FNYEAQ (reference sequence). CDR3 length: 15 amino acids. Trimming cost V 3 bases and J 2 bases; bases outside gene matches: 6. The DNA for the CDR3 is TGTGCCAGCAGCTTCGGACAGGGAGATACCTACGAGCAGTACTTC. Protein: CASSFGQGDTYEQYF.

This clonotype was observed a handful of times. The chain recombines TRBV3-1 with TRBJ1-2; TRBD1 matches 7 bases. The CDR3 consists of 14 residues. The V gene's germline CDR1 is LGHDT and CDR2 YNNKEL (reference sequence). Trimming at V came to 0 bases and at J to 8 bases, leaving 6 bases not matched to a gene. CDR3 sequence (DNA): TGTGCCAGCAGCCAAGACTCGACAGGGAGAGGCTACACCTTC. This encodes CASSQDSTGRGYTF.

The chain has TRBV30 and TRBJ2-5; D call uncertain. The CDR3 extends over 11 amino acids. V dropped 0 bases and J dropped 5 bases, with 4 bases sitting between them. Germline CDR1 GTSNPN, CDR2 SVGIG (reference sequence). DNA for the CDR3: TGTGCCTGGAGTGTACGCGAGACCCAGTACTTC. Translation gives CAWSVRETQYF.

The chain couples TRBV7-3 to TRBJ2-2; TRBD2 might be the D (5 bases). V lost 5 bases and J 7 bases, leaving 5 bases between the germline ends. This CDR3 comprises 11 residues. The germline CDR1 and CDR2 sequences are SGHTA and FQGTGA. This chain's CDR3 is CASSRDGELFF. DNA for the CDR3: TGTGCCAGCAGCCGGGACGGGGAGCTGTTTTTT.

In this sample, this clonotype turned up a few times. The rearrangement joins TRBV7-2 to TRBJ2-5; 9 bases agree with TRBD1. The CDR3 is made up of 14 amino acids. V was clipped by 4 bases and J by 2 bases; unmatched bases: 2. CDR1 is SGHTA, CDR2 FQGNSA, per germline. For the CDR3, the DNA is TGTGCCAGCAGCTACGACAGGGGGCAAGAGACCCAGTACTTC. Translation gives CASSYDRGQETQYF.